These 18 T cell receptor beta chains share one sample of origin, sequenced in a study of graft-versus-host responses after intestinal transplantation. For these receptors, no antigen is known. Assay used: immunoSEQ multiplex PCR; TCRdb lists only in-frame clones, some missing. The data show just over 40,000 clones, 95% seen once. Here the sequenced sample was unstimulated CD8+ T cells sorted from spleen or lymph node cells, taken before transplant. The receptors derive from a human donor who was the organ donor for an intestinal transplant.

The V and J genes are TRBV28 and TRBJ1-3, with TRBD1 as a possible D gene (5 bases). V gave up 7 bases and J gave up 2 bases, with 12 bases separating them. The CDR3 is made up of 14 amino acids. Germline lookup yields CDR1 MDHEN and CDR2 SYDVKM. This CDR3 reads CASNRGVAGNTIYF. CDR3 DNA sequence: TGTGCCAGCAATCGAGGGGTAGCTGGAAACACCATATATTTT.

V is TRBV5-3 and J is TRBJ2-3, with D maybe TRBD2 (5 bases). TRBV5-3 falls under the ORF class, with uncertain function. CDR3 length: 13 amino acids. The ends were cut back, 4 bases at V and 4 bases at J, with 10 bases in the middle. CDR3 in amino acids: CARSPLGADTQYF. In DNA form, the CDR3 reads TGTGCCAGAAGCCCCCTCGGGGCAGATACGCAGTATTTT.

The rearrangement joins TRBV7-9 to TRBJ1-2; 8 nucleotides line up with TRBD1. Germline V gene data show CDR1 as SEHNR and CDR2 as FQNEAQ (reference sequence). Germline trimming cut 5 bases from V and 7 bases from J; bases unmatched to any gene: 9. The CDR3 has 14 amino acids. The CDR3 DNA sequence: TGTGCCAGCAGCGTTACAGGGGGTGGAGGTGGCTACACCTTC. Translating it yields CASSVTGGGGGYTF. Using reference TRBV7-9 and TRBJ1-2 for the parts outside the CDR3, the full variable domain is DTGVSQNPRHKITKRGQNVTFRCDPISEHNRLYWYRQTLGQGPEFLTYFQNEAQLEKSRLLSDRFSAERPKGSFSTLEIQRTEQGDSAMYLCASSVTGGGGGYTFGSGTRLTVV.

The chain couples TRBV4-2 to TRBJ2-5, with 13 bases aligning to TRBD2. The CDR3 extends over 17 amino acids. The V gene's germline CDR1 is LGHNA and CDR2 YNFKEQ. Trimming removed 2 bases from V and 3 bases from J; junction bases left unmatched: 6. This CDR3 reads CASSQLETSGGKETQYF. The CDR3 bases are TGTGCCAGCAGCCAACTCGAGACTAGCGGGGGGAAAGAGACCCAGTACTTC.

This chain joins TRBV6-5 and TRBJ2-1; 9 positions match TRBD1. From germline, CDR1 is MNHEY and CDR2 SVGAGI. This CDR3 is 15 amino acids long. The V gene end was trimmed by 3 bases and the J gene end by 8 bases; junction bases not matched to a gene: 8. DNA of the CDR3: TGTGCCAGCAGTTATACCGGGACAGGGTTGGATGAGCAGTTCTTC. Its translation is CASSYTGTGLDEQFF.

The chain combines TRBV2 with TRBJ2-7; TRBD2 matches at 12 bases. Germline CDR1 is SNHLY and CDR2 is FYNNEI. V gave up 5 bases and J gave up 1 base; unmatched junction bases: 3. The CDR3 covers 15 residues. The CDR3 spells CASSPTSGGSYEQYF. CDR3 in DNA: TGTGCCAGCAGTCCGACTAGCGGGGGATCCTACGAGCAGTACTTC.

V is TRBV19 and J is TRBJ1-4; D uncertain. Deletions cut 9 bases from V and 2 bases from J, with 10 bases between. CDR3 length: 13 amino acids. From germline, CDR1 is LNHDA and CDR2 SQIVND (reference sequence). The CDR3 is CARVKGTNEKLFF. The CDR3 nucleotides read TGTGCCAGGGTAAAGGGTACTAATGAAAAACTGTTTTTT.

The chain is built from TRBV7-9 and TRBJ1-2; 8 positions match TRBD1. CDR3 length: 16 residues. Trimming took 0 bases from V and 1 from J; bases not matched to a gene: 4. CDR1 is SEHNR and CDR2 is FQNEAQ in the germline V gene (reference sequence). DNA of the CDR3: TGTGCCAGCAGCTTAGCCGGGACAGGAAATAACTATGGCTACACCTTC. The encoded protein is CASSLAGTGNNYGYTF.

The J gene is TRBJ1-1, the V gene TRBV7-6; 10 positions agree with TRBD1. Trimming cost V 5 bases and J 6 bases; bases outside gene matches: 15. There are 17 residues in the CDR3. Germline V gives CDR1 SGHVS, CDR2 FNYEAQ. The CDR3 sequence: CASSPTEDRGKMAEAFF. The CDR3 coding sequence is TGTGCCAGCAGCCCGACCGAGGACAGGGGGAAGATGGCTGAAGCTTTCTTT.

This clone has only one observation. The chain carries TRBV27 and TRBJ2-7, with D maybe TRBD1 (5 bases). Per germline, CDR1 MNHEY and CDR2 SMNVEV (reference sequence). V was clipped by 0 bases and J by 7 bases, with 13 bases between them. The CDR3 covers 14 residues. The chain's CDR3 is CASSLSAGMGEQYF. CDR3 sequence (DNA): TGTGCCAGCAGTTTATCCGCAGGGATGGGGGAGCAGTACTTC.

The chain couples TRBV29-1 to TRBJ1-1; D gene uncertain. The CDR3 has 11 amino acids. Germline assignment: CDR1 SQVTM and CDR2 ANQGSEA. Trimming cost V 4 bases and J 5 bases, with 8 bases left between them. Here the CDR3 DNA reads TGCAGCGTTGGGGCCCTTACTGAAGCTTTCTTT. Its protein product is CSVGALTEAFF. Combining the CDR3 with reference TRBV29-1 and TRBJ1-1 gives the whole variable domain SAVISQKPSRDICQRGTSLTIQCQVDSQVTMMFWYRQQPGQSLTLIATANQGSEATYESGFVIDKFPISRPNLTFSTLTVSNMSPEDSSIYLCSVGALTEAFFGQGTRLTVV.

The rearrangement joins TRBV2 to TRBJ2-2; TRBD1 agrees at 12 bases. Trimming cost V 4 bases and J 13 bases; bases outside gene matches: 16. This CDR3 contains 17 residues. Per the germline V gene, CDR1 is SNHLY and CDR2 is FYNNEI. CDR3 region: CASSVSGQGALSIGLFF. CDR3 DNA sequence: TGTGCCAGCAGTGTTTCGGGACAGGGGGCGCTGAGTATAGGGCTGTTTTTT. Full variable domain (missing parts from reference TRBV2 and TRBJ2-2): EPEVTQTPSHQVTQMGQEVILRCVPISNHLYFYWYRQILGQKVEFLVSFYNNEISEKSEIFDDQFSVERPDGSNFTLKIRSTKLEDSAMYFCASSVSGQGALSIGLFFGEGSRLTVL.

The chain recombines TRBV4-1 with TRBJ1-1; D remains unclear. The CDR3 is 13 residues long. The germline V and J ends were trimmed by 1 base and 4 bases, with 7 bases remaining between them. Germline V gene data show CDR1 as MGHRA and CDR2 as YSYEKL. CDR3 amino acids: CASSQGQITEAFF. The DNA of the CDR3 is TGCGCCAGCAGCCAAGGCCAAATCACTGAAGCTTTCTTT.

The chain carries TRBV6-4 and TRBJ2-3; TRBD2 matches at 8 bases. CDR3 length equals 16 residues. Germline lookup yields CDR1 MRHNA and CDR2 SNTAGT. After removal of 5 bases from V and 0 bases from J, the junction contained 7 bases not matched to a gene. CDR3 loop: CASSPTSGGSTDTQYF. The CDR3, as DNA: TGTGCCAGCAGTCCAACTAGCGGAGGAAGCACAGATACGCAGTATTTT.

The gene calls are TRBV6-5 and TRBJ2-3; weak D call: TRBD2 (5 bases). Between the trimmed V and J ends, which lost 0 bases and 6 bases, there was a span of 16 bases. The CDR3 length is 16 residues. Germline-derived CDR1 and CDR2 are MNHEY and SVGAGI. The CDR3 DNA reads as TGTGCCAGCAGTTACTCGCGGGCAGAGTATCCGGATACGCAGTATTTT. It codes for CASSYSRAEYPDTQYF.

The CDR3, as DNA: TGTGCCAGTAGTAGACAGGCGGGAACAGATACGCAGTATTTT. It is translated as CASSRQAGTDTQYF. The chain uses TRBV19 and TRBJ2-3; D is possibly TRBD1 or TRBD2 (6 bases each). The germline CDR1 and CDR2 sequences are LNHDA and SQIVND (reference sequence). The CDR3 is 14 amino acids. V was clipped by 4 bases and J by 3 bases, with 11 bases between them.

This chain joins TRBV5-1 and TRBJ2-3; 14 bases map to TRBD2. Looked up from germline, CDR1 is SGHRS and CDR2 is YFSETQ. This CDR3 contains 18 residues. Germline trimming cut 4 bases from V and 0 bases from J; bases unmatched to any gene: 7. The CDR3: CASSLGTSGGYSTDTQYF. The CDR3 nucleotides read TGCGCCAGCAGCCTCGGGACTAGCGGGGGCTACAGCACAGATACGCAGTATTTT.

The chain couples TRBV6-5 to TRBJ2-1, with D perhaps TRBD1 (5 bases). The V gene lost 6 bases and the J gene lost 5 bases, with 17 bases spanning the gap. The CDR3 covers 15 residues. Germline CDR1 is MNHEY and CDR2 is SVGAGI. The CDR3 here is CASSPDSNLHNEQFF. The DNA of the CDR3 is TGTGCCAGCAGCCCCGACAGTAACTTGCACAATGAGCAGTTCTTC.